These T cell receptor beta chains were read from a single sample in a study of cytomegalovirus exposure and HLA in healthy donors. Sequencing was performed with immunoSEQ multiplex PCR; in TCRdb, only in-frame clones are kept and a portion is missing. The repertoire consists of around 87,000 clones, with more than 70% occurring once and the leading ten covering 3% to 3.5%. Sequences were obtained from PBMCs. The receptor set was obtained from a man aged 35-49 years in good health and CMV-seronegative. CDR3s include the opening cysteine and the closing phenylalanine or tryptophan. D genes are given only for firm matches. Clone size appears in some rows only: once, few, many, or a class for an expanded clone.

J gene	V gene	D gene	clone size	CDR3 length	CDR3 protein	CDR3 DNA
TRBJ1-5	TRBV21-1	NA	NA	17	CASSKECRTGDNQPQHF	TGTGCCAGCAGCAAAGAGTGTCGGACAGGGGACAATCAGCCCCAGCATTTT
TRBJ1-4	TRBV7-8	NA	NA	14	CASTRKQIHEKLFF	TGTGCCAGCACCAGGAAACAGATACATGAAAAACTGTTTTTT
TRBJ1-6	TRBV6-5	NA	NA	15	CASSWEGSNNSPLHF	TGTGCCAGCAGTTGGGAGGGGTCCAATAATTCACCCCTCCACTTT
TRBJ2-2	TRBV19	NA	NA	15	CASSITGINTGELFF	TGTGCCAGTAGTATAACAGGGATAAACACCGGGGAGCTGTTTTTT
TRBJ1-6	TRBV28	NA	few	14	CASSLSGDASPLHF	TGTGCCAGCAGTTTATCCGGGGATGCGTCACCCCTCCACTTT
TRBJ1-1	TRBV29-1	NA	NA	12	CSYPGGRTEAFF	TGCAGCTACCCCGGGGGGCGCACTGAAGCTTTCTTT
TRBJ1-5	TRBV18	NA	NA	13	CASSQKGNQPQHF	TGTGCCAGCTCACAAAAGGGGAATCAGCCCCAGCATTTT
TRBJ2-4	TRBV7-3	TRBD2	NA	15	CASSLTPTSGNIQYF	TGTGCCAGCAGCTTAACCCCGACTAGCGGAAACATTCAGTACTTC
TRBJ1-1	TRBV11-2	TRBD1	NA	15	CASSFRTGANTEAFF	TGTGCCAGCAGCTTTCGGACAGGGGCGAACACTGAAGCTTTCTTT
TRBJ2-6	TRBV9	NA	NA	14	CASSDSWGANVLTF	TGTGCCAGCAGCGATAGTTGGGGGGCCAACGTCCTGACTTTC
TRBJ1-2	TRBV19	NA	once	13	CASCLIENRGYTF	TGTGCCAGTTGTCTGATCGAAAACCGGGGCTACACCTTC
TRBJ1-2	TRBV7-3	TRBD1	NA	16	CASSLSTGVPNYGYTF	TGTGCCAGCAGCTTAAGCACAGGGGTCCCTAACTATGGCTACACCTTC
TRBJ2-7	TRBV19	NA	NA	15	CASSILRGSSYEQYF	TGTGCCAGTAGTATTCTGCGAGGGAGCTCCTACGAGCAGTACTTC
TRBJ1-1	TRBV5-1	TRBD1	few	14	CASSFRTGNTEAFF	TGCGCCAGCAGCTTTCGGACAGGAAATACTGAAGCTTTCTTT
TRBJ2-7	TRBV5-1	NA	NA	12	CASSWDFYEQYF	TGCGCCAGCAGCTGGGACTTTTACGAGCAGTACTTC
TRBJ2-7	TRBV6-5	TRBD1	NA	13	CASRTGGRYEQYF	TGTGCCAGCAGGACAGGGGGAAGGTACGAGCAGTACTTC
TRBJ1-2	TRBV9	NA	NA	15	CASSEDSFFNYGYTF	TGTGCCAGCAGCGAGGACAGCTTCTTCAACTATGGCTACACCTTC
TRBJ1-1	TRBV27	NA	NA	15	CASSLNGAMNTEAFF	TGTGCCAGCAGTTTGAACGGAGCGATGAACACTGAAGCTTTCTTT
TRBJ2-3	TRBV28	NA	NA	13	CASSLNSEDTQYF	TGTGCCAGCAGTTTAAACAGTGAGGATACGCAGTATTTT
TRBJ2-5	TRBV7-3	TRBD2	NA	14	CASSSGGGRETQYF	TGTGCCAGCAGCAGCGGGGGGGGTAGAGAGACCCAGTACTTC
TRBJ1-6	TRBV30	TRBD1	once	17	CAWSVFGTGIRNSPLHF	TGTGCCTGGAGTGTATTTGGGACAGGGATACGTAATTCACCCCTCCACTTT
TRBJ1-1	TRBV19	TRBD1	NA	16	CASRLTGGLLNTEAFF	TGTGCCAGTAGGTTGACAGGGGGCTTATTGAACACTGAAGCTTTCTTT
TRBJ1-2	TRBV4-2	NA	NA	16	CASSQDLGQTFYGYTF	TGTGCCAGCAGCCAAGATTTAGGACAGACGTTCTATGGCTACACCTTC
TRBJ2-4	TRBV30	TRBD2	NA	19	CAWRSTSGGAGGAKNIQYF	TGTGCCTGGAGGTCCACTAGCGGGGGGGCCGGTGGGGCCAAAAACATTCAGTACTTC
TRBJ1-4	TRBV29-1	NA	NA	13	CSVVAGANEKLFF	TGCAGCGTTGTAGCGGGTGCAAATGAAAAACTGTTTTTT
TRBJ2-5	TRBV7-9	TRBD1	NA	16	CASSSLDRGKMETQYF	TGTGCCAGCAGCAGCCTGGACAGGGGAAAAATGGAGACCCAGTACTTC
TRBJ2-7	TRBV18	NA	NA	12	CASSPRVGEQYF	TGTGCCAGCTCTCCCAGGGTCGGGGAGCAGTACTTC
TRBJ1-1	TRBV11-2	NA	NA	14	CASSLDVVRAEAFF	TGTGCCAGCAGCTTAGATGTGGTCAGGGCTGAAGCTTTCTTT
TRBJ2-7	TRBV5-1	NA	NA	15	CASSLQQGGSYEQYF	TGCGCCAGCAGCTTGCAGCAGGGTGGATCCTACGAGCAGTACTTC
TRBJ1-4	TRBV28	TRBD1	NA	15	CASSLIWTGGRGLFF	TGTGCCAGCAGTTTAATTTGGACAGGGGGCCGAGGGCTGTTTTTT
TRBJ1-1	TRBV6-1	NA	few	12	CAEQVMNTEAFF	TGTGCCGAACAGGTAATGAACACTGAAGCTTTCTTT
TRBJ2-6	TRBV19	NA	NA	11	CASSIVGVLTF	TGTGCCAGTAGTATTGTCGGCGTCCTGACTTTC
TRBJ2-1	TRBV6-5	TRBD2	NA	16	CASSSLTNGGYNEQFF	TGTGCCAGCAGTTCCCTAACCAACGGGGGGTACAATGAGCAGTTCTTC
TRBJ2-7	TRBV5-8	TRBD1	few	14	CASSPRTGSYEQYF	TGTGCCAGCAGCCCGAGGACAGGTTCTTACGAGCAGTACTTC
TRBJ2-5	TRBV7-3	TRBD2	few	14	CASSLSGGQETQYF	TGTGCCAGCAGCTTAAGCGGGGGACAAGAGACCCAGTACTTC
TRBJ1-2	TRBV27	NA	few	12	CASSFLRGGYTF	TGTGCCAGCAGTTTCCTTCGGGGGGGCTACACCTTC
TRBJ1-3	TRBV11-2	NA	NA	16	CASSLGLIQAGNTIYF	TGTGCCAGCAGTTTGGGGCTGATTCAGGCTGGAAACACCATATATTTT
TRBJ1-4	TRBV15	NA	few	12	CATQGGEEKLFF	TGTGCCACCCAGGGTGGTGAGGAAAAACTGTTTTTT
TRBJ2-7	TRBV5-1	TRBD2	NA	13	CASSTGGAYEQYF	TGCGCCAGCAGCACTGGGGGGGCCTACGAGCAGTACTTC
TRBJ1-1	TRBV6-5	NA	few	14	CASSYRRGNTEAFF	TGTGCCAGCAGTTACCGGCGGGGGAACACTGAAGCTTTCTTT
TRBJ1-5	TRBV7-6	NA	NA	18	CASSLDSNPGFSNQPQHF	TGTGCCAGCAGCTTAGATAGCAACCCGGGATTTAGCAATCAGCCCCAGCATTTT
TRBJ1-2	TRBV9	NA	NA	13	CASSASGYYGYTF	TGTGCCAGCAGCGCATCGGGATACTATGGCTACACCTTC
TRBJ2-1	TRBV19	NA	NA	16	CASSIGPLSSYNEQFF	TGTGCCAGTAGTATAGGCCCCCTCAGCTCCTACAATGAGCAGTTCTTC
TRBJ1-2	TRBV10-3	NA	NA	13	CATDSTGDYGYTF	TGTGCCACCGATTCGACAGGAGACTATGGCTACACCTTC